The TCR beta chain described here comes from a study of regulatory T cells in long-lasting Graves disease. Time point reported: newly diagnosed GD, antithyroid drugs for less than 3 months. From RNA extracted from PBMCs, the TCR library was made. To note about this clonotype: Its specificity is not known.

The germline V gene has CDR1 SGHNT and CDR2 YYREEE (reference sequence). The CDR3 is made up of 16 amino acids. V was shortened by 0 bases and J by 4 bases, with 16 bases between the two germline ends. HTBI primers from iRepertoire and Arm-PCR of CDR3 regions yielded the TCR beta libraries. MiXCR, run by TCRdb on the multiplex PCR reads, gives a single entry per CDR3 protein. Of about 470,000 distinct CDR3 sequences listed, approximately 15% are singletons. Study-wide findings and caveats: Persistent disease preferred TRBV28, TRBJ1-2 and TRBJ2-5. Results may be inaccurate due to the small sample size.

Separately, the same data were catalogued under a study of T cells in Graves' hyperthyroidism and ophthalmopathy. That investigation notes: Primed by the HTBI set, a first-round RT-PCR was run on the TCR CDR3. A median about 6.2 months before onset, the model predicted ophthalmopathy.

This material consisted of peripheral blood mononuclear cells (PBMCs), taken at new diagnosis, from a patient treated with antithyroid drugs. The chain links TRBV5-4 to TRBJ2-5, with D hard to call. This sequence originates from a woman younger than 45 with Graves disease. This chain's CDR3 is CASSLGGPWDAETQYF. The CDR3 bases are TGTGCCAGCAGCTTGGGTGGCCCATGGGATGCAGAGACCCAGTACTTC.